This T cell receptor (beta chain) was recovered during a study of CD8 T cells in ankylosing spondylitis (dated by TCRdb to about 2017). As for the study more broadly: T cell receptor beta repertoires were profiled in healthy donors and ankylosing spondylitis patients so that disease-linked TCR variants could be found. In total, the full study cohort was made up of roughly 110 healthy donors and 25 to 30 ankylosing spondylitis patients. Peripheral blood samples were taken, and synovial fluid was additionally collected from ankylosing spondylitis patients.

Here is what the overall study found, with its caveats: A TCR beta motif made up of several highly homologous amino acid variants appeared to be characteristic of blood from ankylosing spondylitis patients. Some of the motif variants had been reported before in the synovial fluid and blood of reactive arthritis patients, a finding that suggests common disease-initiation mechanisms. Significant enrichment of the disease-linked clones was reported in matched synovial fluid samples from ankylosing spondylitis patients. The disease-linked clones showed a CD8+ phenotype and occurred at relatively low frequencies in peripheral blood.

Comments on this clonotype: Its specific antigen is unknown. Base qualities are missing; no much larger clone stands one base away.

TCRdb lists the instrument as Illumina HiSeq 2500. Quantitative 5'-RACE with molecular barcodes was used to prepare TCR beta libraries. The published analysis was carried out like this. A new computational method based on a probabilistic model of VDJ rearrangement was used to identify disease-linked TCR variants. TCRdb reran the public reads through fastp at Q25 and MiXCR, keeping productive beta chains. Merged by CDR3 protein, the rows form single entries marked with the most common genes and DNA. These V and J calls rely on TCRdb rather than the paper's analysis. Present in this sample are 200,000 to 300,000 distinct CDR3 sequences, roughly 10% of which were seen just once. The top ten hold roughly 6.8% of the sample. The CDR3 starts with the cysteine, ends with the phenylalanine, and has 12 residues. Only the CDR3 part of the read is kept: 36 bases, read in frame from the first base. V ends up 5 bases short and J 7 bases short, with an unmatched junction base count of 4.

The chain is made from TRBV12-3 or TRBV12-4 and TRBJ1-1; the central 7 bases match TRBD1. Sample: blood, either unsorted or a sorted T cell fraction (not recorded which). The sequence came from a male donor with ankylosing spondylitis or in good health (not recorded which). CDR3 loop: CASSLGQVEAFF. DNA sequence: TGTGCCAGCAGTCTCGGACAGGTTGAAGCTTTCTTT.